Following are 6 T cell receptor beta chains from one sample sequenced in a study of T-cell memory formation after mild COVID-19 (dated by TCRdb to the early 2020s). Library generation was performed with 5' RACE. Sequenced using an Illumina NovaSeq 6000. TCRdb passed the public sequencing reads through fastp at Q25 and MiXCR, retaining productive beta sequences. Entries are consolidated by CDR3 protein sequence, retaining the most common genes and DNA. This sample lists 340,000 or so distinct CDR3 sequences; 13% were detected once. 20% to 25% of the sample is taken by the ten largest. Sequencing used PBMCs or a T cell subset sorted from them (not recorded which). The receptors were gathered from a man between 18 and 35 years old who had mild COVID-19 (a few samples of this study predate the infection). The sample titles of this study are shuffled in the database, so cell type and time point are left out; the donor was told from shared clones.

The chain links TRBV20-1 to TRBJ2-4; TRBD2 agrees at 7 bases. The germline V gene encodes CDR1 DFQATT and CDR2 SNEGSKA (reference sequence). CDR3 length: 10 residues. V trimming: 8 bases; J trimming: 12 bases; junction bases outside the gene matches: 7. The DNA of the CDR3 is TGCAGTAGCGAGCGGGGAAGTCAGTACTTC. Protein product: CSSERGSQYF.

The chain is built from TRBV7-9 and TRBJ2-2; D unresolved. CDR1 is SEHNR and CDR2 is FQNEAQ in the germline V gene (reference sequence). This CDR3 has 15 residues. The V gene lost 8 bases and the J gene lost 6 bases, with 19 bases spanning the gap. The CDR3 loop is CASSHRAIEAGELFF. The DNA for the CDR3 is TGTGCCAGCTCCCACCGAGCTATTGAGGCCGGGGAGCTGTTTTTT. The whole variable domain, filled in from reference TRBV7-9 and TRBJ2-2, reads DTGVSQNPRHKITKRGQNVTFRCDPISEHNRLYWYRQTLGQGPEFLTYFQNEAQLEKSRLLSDRFSAERPKGSFSTLEIQRTEQGDSAMYLCASSHRAIEAGELFFGEGSRLTVL.

The V gene is TRBV11-2, the J gene TRBJ2-1, with 8 positions matching TRBD1. The CDR3 runs 14 residues. The V gene's germline CDR1 is SGHAT and CDR2 FQNNGV. J gave up 10 bases and V 5 bases, and 10 bases lay outside the gene matches. CDR3 DNA sequence: TGTGCCAGCAGCCGGGACAGGCTTACGGAAGAGCAGTTCTTC. It translates to CASSRDRLTEEQFF.

The chain is built from TRBV10-3 and TRBJ1-2; no definite D call. The V end was cut by 5 bases, the J end by 6 bases, with 10 bases between. The CDR3 spans 12 residues. Germline CDR1 is ENHRY and CDR2 is SYGVKD. In nucleotides, the CDR3 is TGTGCCATCAGTTTCGGACGGGATGGCTACACCTTC. Its protein product is CAISFGRDGYTF.

The rearrangement links TRBV2 to TRBJ2-7, with unresolved D. The CDR3 length is 11 residues. V was shortened by 3 bases and J by 4 bases, with 4 bases between the two germline ends. The germline gives CDR1 SNHLY, CDR2 FYNNEI. As DNA, the CDR3 is TGTGCCAGCAGTGATGGTTACGAGCAGTACTTC. It specifies CASSDGYEQYF.

This clonotype was detected ten times or more. The V call is TRBV12-3 or TRBV12-4, the J call TRBJ1-5; no reliable D call. This CDR3 contains 15 residues. Trimming shortened V by 7 bases and J by 1 base, and 14 bases separated the two germline ends. CDR3 loop: CASTLGSASNQPQHF. For the CDR3, the DNA is TGTGCCAGCACCCTCGGGAGTGCGAGCAATCAGCCCCAGCATTTT.